This TCR beta chain was sequenced for a study of cytomegalovirus exposure and HLA in healthy donors. Turning to the study itself: A prior analysis found 100 million to 140 million unique TCR beta sequences from around 190 million T cells.

The germline V gene encodes CDR1 SGHVS and CDR2 FQNEAQ. V was clipped by 2 bases and J by 6 bases, with 19 bases between them. The CDR3 has 16 amino acids. In the PCR, 60 Vbeta and 13 Jbeta primers were used. Using immunoSEQ multiplex PCR, the repertoire was profiled, and TCRdb retains in-frame clones only, with some absent. The sample data list about 110,000 clones. The study's findings and limits: The study labeled about 160 TCR beta chains cytomegalovirus-associated. It emerged from a later analysis that several of the most significant clusters appeared to be linked to common viral pathogens. Reports credit the classifier with highly specific, highly sensitive diagnosis of cytomegalovirus status.

On this clone: The antigen is unknown.

The receptor was derived from a man aged 25 to 40 in good health and CMV-seronegative. Sample: PBMCs. The chain joins TRBV7-8 to TRBJ1-2, with a possible D match to TRBD1 (6 bases). The CDR3 DNA sequence: TGTGCCAGCAGCTTAAGGGTGGGGCAGGGGATCCATGGCTACACCTTC. This encodes CASSLRVGQGIHGYTF.